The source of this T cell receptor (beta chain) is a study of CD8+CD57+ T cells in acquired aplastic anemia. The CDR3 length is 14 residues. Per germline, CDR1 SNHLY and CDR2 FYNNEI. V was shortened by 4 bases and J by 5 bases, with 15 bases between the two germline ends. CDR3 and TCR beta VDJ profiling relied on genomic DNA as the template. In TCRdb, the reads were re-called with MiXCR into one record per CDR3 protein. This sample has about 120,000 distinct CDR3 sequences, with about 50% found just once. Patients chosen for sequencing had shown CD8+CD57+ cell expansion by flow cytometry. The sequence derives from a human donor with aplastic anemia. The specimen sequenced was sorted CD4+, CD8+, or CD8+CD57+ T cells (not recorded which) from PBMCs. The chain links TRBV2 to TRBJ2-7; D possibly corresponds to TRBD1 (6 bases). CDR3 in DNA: TGTGCCAGCAGTGTAGGGACAAAAGGGCACGAGCAGTACTTC. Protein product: CASSVGTKGHEQYF.